This record looks at one T cell receptor beta chain sequence and its context. This CDR3 has 15 residues. From germline, CDR1 is SGHTA and CDR2 FQGTGA. V lost 5 bases and J lost 5; bases outside the gene matches: 6. The data originate from a study of blood T cell repertoires in COVID-19. On the study more broadly: The samples span acute and convalescent COVID-19 from the United States, Italy and Spain.

This table comes from immunoSEQ multiplex PCR, and its TCRdb copy is limited to in-frame clones, with some not included. The profile covers some 170,000 clones, with roughly 80% appearing a single time and approximately 8% taken by the ten largest. This clonotype was sampled from a man between 60 and 75 years old with acute or convalescent COVID-19. The sequenced material came from peripheral blood. The chain recombines TRBV7-3 with TRBJ2-2, with 9 nucleotides matching TRBD1. The CDR3 DNA follows: TGTGCCAGCAGCCTCACCGGGACAGGGACCGGGGAGCTGTTTTTT. Amino acids: CASSLTGTGTGELFF.